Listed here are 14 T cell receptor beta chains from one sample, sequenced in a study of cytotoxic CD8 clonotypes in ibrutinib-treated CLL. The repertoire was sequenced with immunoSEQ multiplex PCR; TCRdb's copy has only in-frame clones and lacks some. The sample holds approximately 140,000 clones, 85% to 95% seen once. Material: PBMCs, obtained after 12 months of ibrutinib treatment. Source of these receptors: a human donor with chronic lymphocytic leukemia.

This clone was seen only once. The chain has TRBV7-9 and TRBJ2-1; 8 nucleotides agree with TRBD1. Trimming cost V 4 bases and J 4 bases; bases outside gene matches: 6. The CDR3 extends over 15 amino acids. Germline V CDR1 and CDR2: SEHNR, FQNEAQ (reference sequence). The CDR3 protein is CASSSQGDGYNEQFF. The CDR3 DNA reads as TGTGCCAGCAGCTCACAGGGGGACGGATACAATGAGCAGTTCTTC.

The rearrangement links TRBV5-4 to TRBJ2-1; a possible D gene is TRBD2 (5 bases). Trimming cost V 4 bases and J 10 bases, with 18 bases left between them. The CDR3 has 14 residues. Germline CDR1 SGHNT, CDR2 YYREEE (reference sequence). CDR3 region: CASSLAGPIGEQFF. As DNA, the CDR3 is TGTGCCAGCAGCCTAGCCGGCCCGATCGGAGAGCAGTTCTTC.

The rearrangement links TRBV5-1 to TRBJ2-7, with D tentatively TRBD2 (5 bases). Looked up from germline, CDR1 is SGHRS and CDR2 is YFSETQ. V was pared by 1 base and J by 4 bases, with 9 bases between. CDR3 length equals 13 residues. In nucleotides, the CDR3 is TGCGCCAGCAGCTTGTATGAGGGATACGAGCAGTACTTC. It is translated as CASSLYEGYEQYF.

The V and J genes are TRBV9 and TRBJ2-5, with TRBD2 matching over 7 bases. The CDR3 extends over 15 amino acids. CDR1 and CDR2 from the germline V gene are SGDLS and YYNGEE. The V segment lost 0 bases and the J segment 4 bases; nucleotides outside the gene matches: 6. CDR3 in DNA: TGTGCCAGCAGCGTAGGCGGCGGGAGAGGAGAGACCCAGTACTTC. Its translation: CASSVGGGRGETQYF.

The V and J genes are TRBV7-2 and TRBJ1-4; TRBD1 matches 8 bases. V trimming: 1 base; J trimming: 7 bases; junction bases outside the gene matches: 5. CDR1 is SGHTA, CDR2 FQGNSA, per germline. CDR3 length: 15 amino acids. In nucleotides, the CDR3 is TGTGCCAGCAGCTTAGTTGCAGGGGGCTCTGAAAAACTGTTTTTT. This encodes CASSLVAGGSEKLFF.

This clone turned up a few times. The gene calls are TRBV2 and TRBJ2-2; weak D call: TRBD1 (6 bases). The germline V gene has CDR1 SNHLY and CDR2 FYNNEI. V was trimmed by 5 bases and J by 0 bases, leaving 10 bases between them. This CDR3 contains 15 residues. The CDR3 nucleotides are TGTGCCAGCAGTTCAGGGGCCTCGAACACCGGGGAGCTGTTTTTT. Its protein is CASSSGASNTGELFF. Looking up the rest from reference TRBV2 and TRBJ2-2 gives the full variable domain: EPEVTQTPSHQVTQMGQEVILRCVPISNHLYFYWYRQILGQKVEFLVSFYNNEISEKSEIFDDQFSVERPDGSNFTLKIRSTKLEDSAMYFCASSSGASNTGELFFGEGSRLTVL.

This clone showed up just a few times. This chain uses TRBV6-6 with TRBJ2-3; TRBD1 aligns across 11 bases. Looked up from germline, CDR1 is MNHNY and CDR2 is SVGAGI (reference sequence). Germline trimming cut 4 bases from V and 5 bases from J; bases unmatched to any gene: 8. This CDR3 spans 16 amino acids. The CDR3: CASSFQGQGAGDTQYF. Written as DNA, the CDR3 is TGTGCCAGCAGTTTCCAAGGACAGGGGGCGGGAGATACGCAGTATTTT.

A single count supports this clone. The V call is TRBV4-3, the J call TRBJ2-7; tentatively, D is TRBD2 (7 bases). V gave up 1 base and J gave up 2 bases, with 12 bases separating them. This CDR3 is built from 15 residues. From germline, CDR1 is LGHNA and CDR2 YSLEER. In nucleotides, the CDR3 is TGCGCCAGCAGCCAAGGCGGCGGGGGCCCCTACGAGCAGTACTTC. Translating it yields CASSQGGGGPYEQYF.

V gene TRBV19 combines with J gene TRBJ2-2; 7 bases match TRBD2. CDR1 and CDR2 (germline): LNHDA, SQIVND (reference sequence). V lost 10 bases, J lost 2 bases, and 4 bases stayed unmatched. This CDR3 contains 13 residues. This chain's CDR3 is CATRGSNTGELFF. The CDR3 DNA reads TGTGCCACCCGCGGGAGCAACACCGGGGAGCTGTTTTTT.

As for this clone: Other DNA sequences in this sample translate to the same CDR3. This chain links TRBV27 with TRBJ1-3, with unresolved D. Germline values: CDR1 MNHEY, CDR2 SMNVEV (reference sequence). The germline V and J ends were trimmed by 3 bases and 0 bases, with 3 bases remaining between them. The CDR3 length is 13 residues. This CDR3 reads CASSLSSGNTIYF. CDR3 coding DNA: TGTGCCAGCAGTTTGAGCTCTGGAAACACCATATATTTT.

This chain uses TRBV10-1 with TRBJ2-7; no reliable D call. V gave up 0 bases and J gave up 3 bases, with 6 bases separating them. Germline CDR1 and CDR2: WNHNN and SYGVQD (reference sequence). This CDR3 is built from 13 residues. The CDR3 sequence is CASSESMGYEQYF. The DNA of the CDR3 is TGCGCCAGCAGTGAGTCGATGGGCTACGAGCAGTACTTC.

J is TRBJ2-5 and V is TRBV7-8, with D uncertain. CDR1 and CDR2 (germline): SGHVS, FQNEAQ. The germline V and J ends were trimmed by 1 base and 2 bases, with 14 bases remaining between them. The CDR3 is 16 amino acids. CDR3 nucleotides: TGTGCCAGCAGCTTAGGTTTTCCAACCGCACAAGAGACCCAGTACTTC. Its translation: CASSLGFPTAQETQYF.

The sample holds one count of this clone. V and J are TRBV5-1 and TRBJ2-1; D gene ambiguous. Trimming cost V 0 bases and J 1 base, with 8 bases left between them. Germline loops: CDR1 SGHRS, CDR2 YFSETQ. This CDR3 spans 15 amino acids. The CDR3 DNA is TGCGCCAGCAGCTTGGACTACGGTTCCTACAATGAGCAGTTCTTC. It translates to CASSLDYGSYNEQFF.

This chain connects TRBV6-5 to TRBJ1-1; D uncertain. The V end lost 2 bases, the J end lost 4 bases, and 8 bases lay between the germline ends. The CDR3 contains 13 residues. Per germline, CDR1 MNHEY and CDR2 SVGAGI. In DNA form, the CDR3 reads TGTGCCAGCAGTTACGGACCGGCCACTGAAGCTTTCTTT. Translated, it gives CASSYGPATEAFF.